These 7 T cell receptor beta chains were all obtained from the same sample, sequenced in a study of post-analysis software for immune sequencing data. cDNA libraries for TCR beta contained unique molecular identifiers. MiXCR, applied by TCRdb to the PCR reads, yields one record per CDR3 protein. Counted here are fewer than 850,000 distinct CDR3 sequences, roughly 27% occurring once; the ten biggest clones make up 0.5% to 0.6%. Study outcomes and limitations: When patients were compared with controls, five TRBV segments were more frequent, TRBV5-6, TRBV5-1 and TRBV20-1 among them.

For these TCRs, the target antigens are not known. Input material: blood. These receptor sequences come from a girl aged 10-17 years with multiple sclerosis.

The CDR3 sequence is CASRVTPLSYNEQYF. For the CDR3, the DNA is TGTGCCAGCAGGGTAACCCCTCTCTCCTACAATGAGCAGTACTTC. V is TRBV6-2 or TRBV6-3 and J is TRBJ2-1; no reliable D call. The DNA end favors TRBJ2-7, so the J call may be wrong. CDR3 length equals 15 residues. Looked up from germline, CDR1 is MNHEY and CDR2 is SVGEGT.

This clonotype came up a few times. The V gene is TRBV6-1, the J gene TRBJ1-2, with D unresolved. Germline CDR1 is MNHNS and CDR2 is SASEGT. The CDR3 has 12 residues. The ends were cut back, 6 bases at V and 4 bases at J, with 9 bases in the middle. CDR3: CASRDGSYGYTF. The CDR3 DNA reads TGTGCCAGCAGGGACGGGAGCTATGGCTACACCTTC.

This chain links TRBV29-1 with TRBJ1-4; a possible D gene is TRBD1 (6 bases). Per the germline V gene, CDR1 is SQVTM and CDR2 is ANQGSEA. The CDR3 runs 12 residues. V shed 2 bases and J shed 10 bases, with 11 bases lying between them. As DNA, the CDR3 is TGCAGCGTTGAACAGGGGAGCGGAAAACTGTTTTTT. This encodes CSVEQGSGKLFF.

CDR3 coding DNA: TGTGCCAGCAGTTACCTGGACAGGGGTGCTGAAGCTTTCTTT. It is translated as CASSYLDRGAEAFF. The gene calls are TRBV6-6 and TRBJ1-1, with 9 bases that match TRBD1. Germline V gene sequence: CDR1 MNHNY, CDR2 SVGAGI (reference sequence). CDR3 length: 14 residues. Germline trimming cut 2 bases from V and 6 bases from J; bases unmatched to any gene: 4.

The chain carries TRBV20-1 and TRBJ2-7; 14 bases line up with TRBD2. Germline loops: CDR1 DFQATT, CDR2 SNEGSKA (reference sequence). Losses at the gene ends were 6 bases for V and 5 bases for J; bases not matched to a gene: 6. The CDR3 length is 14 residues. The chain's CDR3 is CSARLAGGVHEQYF. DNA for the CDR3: TGCAGTGCGAGACTAGCGGGAGGGGTCCACGAGCAGTACTTC.

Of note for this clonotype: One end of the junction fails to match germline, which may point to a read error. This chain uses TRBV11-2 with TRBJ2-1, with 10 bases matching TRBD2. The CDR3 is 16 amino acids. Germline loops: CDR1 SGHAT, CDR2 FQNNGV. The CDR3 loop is CTSSLSASGSFNEQFF. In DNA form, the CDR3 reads TGTACCAGCAGCTTATCGGCTAGCGGGAGTTTCAATGAGCAGTTCTTC.

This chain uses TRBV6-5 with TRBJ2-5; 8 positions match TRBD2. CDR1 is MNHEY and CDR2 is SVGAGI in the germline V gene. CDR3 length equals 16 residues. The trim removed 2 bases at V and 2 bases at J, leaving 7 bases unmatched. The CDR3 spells CASSYGGLGRQETQYF. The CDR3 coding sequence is TGTGCCAGCAGTTACGGGGGACTAGGAAGACAAGAGACCCAGTACTTC.